This T cell receptor beta chain is drawn from a study of identical twins (dated by TCRdb to the mid-2010s). The study in broad terms: To test whether fetal clonotypes persist, the study used deep sequencing on TCR alpha and beta repertoires from monozygotic twins, unrelated adults of various ages, and cord blood. Replicate twin experiments were performed at different times using different library preparation protocols to rule out contamination. Study-wide conclusions, independent of this receptor: Fewer insertions were carried by abundant cord blood beta clonotypes, a similar but weaker trend appeared in young adult naive repertoires, and no such trend appeared in memory repertoires. Zero-insertion analyses could be partly confounded by invariant T cells such as MAIT and iNKT, although diverse VJ usage argued against such confounding for most clonotypes. In beta out-of-frame sequences, excess twin sharing was weaker, because having fewer shared sequences lowered the signal-to-noise ratio. Because the same donors could not be followed over many years, the conclusions depended on cross-sectional statistical analysis. Recombination models systematically underestimated out-of-frame TCR alpha sharing in monozygotic twins but agreed with sharing between unrelated individuals. Out-of-frame TCR alpha sequences shared between twins showed an excess of low generation-probability sequences compared with coincidental sharing between unrelated individuals.

Libraries were made using 5' RACE. The sequencer was an Illumina HiSeq 2000. A universal primer binding site was added through template switching, and the final cDNA carried a unique molecular identifier so that TCR cDNA molecules could be counted accurately. Specific primers in the conserved constant-segment region were used to synthesize first-strand cDNA for TCR alpha and beta chains. To control for contamination, each cDNA library was double barcoded with a SMART-Mk sample barcode plus Illumina barcodes. Two successive PCR steps introduced TruSeq adapter sequences along with Illumina sample barcodes. Sequencing of the TCR alpha and beta cDNA libraries was done on the Illumina HiSeq platform using custom primers. Per the source publication's procedure: Unique molecular identifiers were extracted from raw reads with MiGEC, and CDR3 positions were determined with MiXCR. For each individual, recombination models were inferred using an EM algorithm with the repgenHMM and IGoR tools. The analysis of shared clonotypes was done with the tcR package in R, with sharing normalized by the product of cloneset sizes. To study raw recombination free of thymic and clonal selection effects, out-of-frame nonproductive sequences were analyzed. TCRdb trimmed the raw reads at Q25, called clones with MiXCR and kept productive beta chains. Rows are unified per CDR3 protein, each entry keeping the most common DNA and genes. The V and J calls reflect TCRdb's pipeline rather than the authors' work. The sample table contains 430,000 or so distinct CDR3 sequences; only one count was recorded for 20% to 25% of them. The ten biggest clones cover around 3% of the sample.

The CDR3 spans 15 residues, from the cysteine through the phenylalanine. The sequence is cut down to CDR3 DNA, 45 bases in frame from base 1. At the junction V is shortened by 2 bases and J by 8 bases; bases outside the gene matches: 4. The germline V gene yields MNHEY for CDR1 and SVGEGT for CDR2. Only healthy Caucasian donors were included. The twin cohort consisted of three pairs of female monozygotic twins, all aged roughly 18 to 30 years. CD4+ and CD8+ T cell populations were isolated with positive isolation kits from Invitrogen. As concerns this clonotype: The specificity of this receptor is unknown. Base qualities are not recorded, but no much larger clone differs from it by a single base.

The same specimen was also included in a second study, on T cells expressing NK-cell markers. The second investigation adds: Three sorted T-cell subsets (CD3+CD56+NKG2C+, CD3+CD56+NKG2C- and CD3+CD56-NKG2C+) from several donors had their TCR beta-chain repertoires profiled. Seven of the eight sequenced donors were HCMV-seropositive and one was HCMV-seronegative. To restrict sorting to alphabetaTCR-expressing T cells, an anti-gammadeltaTCR antibody was added in several experiments. For six donors, the dominant CD3+CD56+NKG2C+ clonotypes were among the top 10 CD8+ clonotypes and accounted for roughly 1.0-8% of CD8+ T cells. Those dominant clonotypes were again the most abundant among CD3+CD56-NKG2C+ cells in four donors, at roughly 28.3-60.1%. It remained unclear whether the expanded NKG2C-expressing T cell clones were specific for HCMV antigens. The study sequenced eight donors, all healthy volunteers chosen at random: three men and five women. A commercial ELISA kit detecting HCMV-specific IgG in serum was used to determine HCMV serostatus. MIGEC was used to demultiplex reads and group the reads by UMI, and MiTCR was used to assemble and quantify clonotypes. To exclude erroneous sequences, any TCR cDNA sequence not supported by at least two reads was discarded. Downstream repertoire analysis used the tcR package, and clonotypes were matched across fractions by CDR3 nucleotide sequence plus V segment. VDJmatch was used to annotate antigen specificity against VDJdb, with one amino acid substitution in CDR3 allowed.

This receptor chain uses TRBV6-2 or TRBV6-3 and TRBJ2-2, and 11 junction bases match TRBD2. The sequencing sample was made of CD4+ T cells sorted from blood. The sequence derives from a woman in her late teens or twenties in good health. The CDR3 in this case is CASSYLAGGSGELFF. The bases read TGTGCCAGCAGTTACCTAGCGGGAGGTTCAGGGGAGCTGTTTTTT.